Presented here are 11 T cell receptor beta chains from one specimen sequenced in a study of blood T cell repertoires in COVID-19. The assay was immunoSEQ multiplex PCR, and TCRdb's table has in-frame clones only and misses some. The sample shows 100,000 or so clones, roughly 92% of them seen only once. Material for sequencing was peripheral blood. These receptors were collected from a man aged 50-60 years with active COVID-19.

The gene calls are TRBV6-1 and TRBJ1-2, with D possibly being TRBD1 (5 bases). Trimming removed 0 bases at V and 0 bases at J, with 11 bases between. From germline, CDR1 is MNHNS and CDR2 SASEGT. CDR3 length equals 16 residues. CDR3 in DNA: TGTGCCAGCAGTGAAGCAAGGGGCCACTCTAACTATGGCTACACCTTC. Translating it yields CASSEARGHSNYGYTF.

This chain links TRBV11-2 with TRBJ2-7; TRBD1 matches 7 bases. Germline V gene data show CDR1 as SGHAT and CDR2 as FQNNGV. This CDR3 has 15 residues. V was clipped by 3 bases and J by 1 base; unmatched bases: 6. The CDR3 spells CASSFGAGGSYEQYF. The CDR3 bases are TGTGCCAGCAGCTTCGGGGCAGGGGGATCCTACGAGCAGTACTTC.

This clone was seen only once. This chain joins TRBV6-5 and TRBJ1-1, with D possibly matching TRBD1 (5 bases). Germline CDR1 reads MNHEY; CDR2 reads SVGAGI. CDR3 length: 15 amino acids. V lost 5 bases and J lost 4, with 17 bases in between. The CDR3 region has the DNA TGTGCCAGCAGTACGCTCAGGGCGGCAGGCACTGAAGCTTTCTTT. Protein: CASSTLRAAGTEAFF.

The V and J genes are TRBV6-6 and TRBJ1-1, with D maybe TRBD1 (5 bases). Between the trimmed V and J ends, which lost 5 bases and 2 bases, there was a span of 21 bases. The CDR3 is 17 residues long. Germline CDR1 and CDR2: MNHNY and SVGAGI (reference sequence). CDR3 coding DNA: TGTGCCAGCAGTCACGAGGGGAGGACGGGTTATAACACTGAAGCTTTCTTT. It specifies CASSHEGRTGYNTEAFF.

The rearrangement links TRBV19 to TRBJ1-4, with D tentatively TRBD1 (5 bases). Trimming left V 5 bases short and J 2 bases short, with 15 bases between. The CDR3 contains 16 residues. Germline-derived CDR1 and CDR2 are LNHDA and SQIVND (reference sequence). CDR3 sequence: CASSLQGGGTNEKLFF. The CDR3 DNA reads TGTGCCAGTAGTCTCCAGGGAGGAGGGACTAATGAAAAACTGTTTTTT.

The CDR3 sequence is CASSPFGAGTGATNTEAFF. CDR3 sequence (DNA): TGCGCCAGCAGCCCCTTTGGAGCTGGGACAGGGGCAACGAACACTGAAGCTTTCTTT. The chain uses TRBV4-1 and TRBJ1-1; 10 nucleotides agree with TRBD1. There are 19 residues in the CDR3. Germline-derived CDR1 and CDR2 are MGHRA and YSYEKL. Germline trimming cut 4 bases from V and 1 base from J; bases unmatched to any gene: 15.

The chain links TRBV9 to TRBJ2-7, with 9 bases matching TRBD1. The CDR3 has 16 amino acids. Germline CDR1 SGDLS, CDR2 YYNGEE. V was clipped by 4 bases and J by 2 bases; unmatched bases: 10. For the CDR3, the DNA is TGTGCCAGCAGCTTGTCCGGGACAGGGATCACCTACGAGCAGTACTTC. It specifies CASSLSGTGITYEQYF.

As DNA, the CDR3 is TGTGCCATCAGTCAAGCGGGAGACTACAATGAGCAGTTCTTC. It yields the protein CAISQAGDYNEQFF. The chain joins TRBV10-3 to TRBJ2-1; 8 bases are a match to TRBD2. V dropped 5 bases and J dropped 3; count of bases not matched to a gene: 3. The CDR3 is 14 amino acids. CDR1 ENHRY and CDR2 SYGVKD come from the germline V gene.

This clone was counted at least ten times. The chain is built from TRBV3-1 (or the pseudogene TRBV3-2) and TRBJ2-1; D possibly corresponds to TRBD2 (6 bases). Germline V lookup: CDR1 LGHDT, CDR2 YNNKEL (reference sequence). This CDR3 is built from 13 residues. V shed 4 bases and J shed 9 bases, with 13 bases lying between them. In DNA, the CDR3 is TGTGCCAGCAGCCGAACGCCGGGACTTGAGCAGTTCTTC. Translating it yields CASSRTPGLEQFF.

The gene calls are TRBV3-1 (or the pseudogene TRBV3-2) and TRBJ2-2, with D unclear. The CDR3 runs to 15 residues. Between the trimmed V and J ends, which lost 2 bases and 2 bases, there was a span of 9 bases. From germline, CDR1 is LGHDT and CDR2 YNNKEL (reference sequence). The CDR3 is CASSQKAGNTGELFF. In nucleotides, the CDR3 is TGTGCCAGCAGCCAAAAGGCAGGAAACACCGGGGAGCTGTTTTTT.

The DNA for the CDR3 is TGTGCCAGCAGTTGGGTCATGGGCCACAACTATGGCTACACCTTC. The encoded protein is CASSWVMGHNYGYTF. The rearrangement uses TRBV28 and TRBJ1-2; no clear D. V dropped 4 bases and J dropped 2 bases, with 14 bases sitting between them. This CDR3 spans 15 amino acids. CDR1 MDHEN and CDR2 SYDVKM come from the germline V gene.